What follows is one T cell receptor beta chain and its context. Its target is not known. This sample is drawn from a study of Ad26.COV2.S vaccination and SARS-CoV-2 variants. As for the study in general: Ad26.COV2.S given intramuscularly, once or twice 56 days apart. Study-level results: TCR breadth and depth estimates may have understated total T cell responses. Non-spike TCR breadth showed similarity between vaccine and placebo recipients. Breadth, reportedly substantial, characterized the spike-specific CD8+ and CD4+ T cell responses after vaccination.

Treatment denoted: about 20 received Ad26.COV2.S at low or high dose, single or two shots; 5 received placebo; per-sample allocation not given. Samples came from day 63 after the first vaccine or placebo injection. Per germline, CDR1 LNHNV and CDR2 YYDKDF (reference sequence). There are 15 residues in the CDR3. Trimming cost V 5 bases and J 1 base, with 14 bases left between them. Produced via immunoSEQ multiplex PCR; TCRdb's table is partial and in-frame only. Altogether around 450,000 clones are present, over 75% being singletons, with the ten largest covering less than 4.5%. The sample in question was peripheral blood, obtained in a trial of Ad26.COV2.S vaccine versus placebo. The rearrangement uses TRBV15 and TRBJ2-5; possibly TRBD1 or TRBD2 for D (5 bases each). This TCR derives from a person between 18 and 65 years old who received the Ad26.COV2.S COVID-19 vaccine or a placebo. The CDR3 coding sequence is TGTGCCACCAGCGAGGGGCGACGCTCCCAAGAGACCCAGTACTTC. Translating it yields CATSEGRRSQETQYF.